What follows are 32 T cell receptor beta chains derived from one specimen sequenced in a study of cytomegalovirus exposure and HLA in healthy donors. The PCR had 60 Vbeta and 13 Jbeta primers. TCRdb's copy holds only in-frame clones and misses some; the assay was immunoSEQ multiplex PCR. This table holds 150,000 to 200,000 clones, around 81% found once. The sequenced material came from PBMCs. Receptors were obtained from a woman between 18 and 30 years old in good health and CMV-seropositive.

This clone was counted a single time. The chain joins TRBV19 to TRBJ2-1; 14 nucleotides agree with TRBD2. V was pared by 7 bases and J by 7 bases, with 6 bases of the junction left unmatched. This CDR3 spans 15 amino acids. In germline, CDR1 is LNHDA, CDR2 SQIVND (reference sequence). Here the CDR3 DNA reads TGTGCCAGTATCCTGACTAGCGGGGGGGCTAATGAGCAGTTCTTC. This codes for CASILTSGGANEQFF.

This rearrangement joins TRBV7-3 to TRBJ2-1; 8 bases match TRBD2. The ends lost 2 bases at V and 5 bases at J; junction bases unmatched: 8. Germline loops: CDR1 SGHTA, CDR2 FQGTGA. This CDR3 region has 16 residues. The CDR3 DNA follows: TGTGCCAGCAGCTTATATGGGCGGGGGGATGACAATGAGCAGTTCTTC. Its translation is CASSLYGRGDDNEQFF. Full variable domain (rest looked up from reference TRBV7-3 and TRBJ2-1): GAGVSQTPSNKVTEKGKYVELRCDPISGHTALYWYRQSLGQGPEFLIYFQGTGAADDSGLPNDRFFAVRPEGSVSTLKIQRTERGDSAVYLCASSLYGRGDDNEQFFGPGTRLTVL.

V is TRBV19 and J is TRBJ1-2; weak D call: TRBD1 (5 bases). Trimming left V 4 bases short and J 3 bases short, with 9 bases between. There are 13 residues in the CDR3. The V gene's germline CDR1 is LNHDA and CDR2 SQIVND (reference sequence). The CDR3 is CASSSRVYYGYTF. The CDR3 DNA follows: TGTGCCAGTAGTAGCAGGGTCTACTATGGCTACACCTTC.

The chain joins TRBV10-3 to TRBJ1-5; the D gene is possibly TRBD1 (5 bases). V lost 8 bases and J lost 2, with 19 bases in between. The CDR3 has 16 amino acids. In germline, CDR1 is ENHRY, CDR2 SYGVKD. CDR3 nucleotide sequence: TGTGCCATCTCCTACACGGCAGGGTCGGGCAATCAGCCCCAGCATTTT. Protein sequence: CAISYTAGSGNQPQHF.

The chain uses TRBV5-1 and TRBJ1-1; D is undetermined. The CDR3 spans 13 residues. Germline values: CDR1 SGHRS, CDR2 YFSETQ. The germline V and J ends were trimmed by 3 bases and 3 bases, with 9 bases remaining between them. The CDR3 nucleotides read TGCGCCAGCAGCTCCTACTCGGACACTGAAGCTTTCTTT. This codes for CASSSYSDTEAFF.

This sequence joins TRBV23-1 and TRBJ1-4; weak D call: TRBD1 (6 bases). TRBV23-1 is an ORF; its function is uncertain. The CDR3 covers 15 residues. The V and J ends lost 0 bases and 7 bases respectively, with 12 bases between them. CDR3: CASSQSRGGREKLFF. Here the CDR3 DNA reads TGCGCCAGCAGTCAATCGAGGGGGGGGCGTGAAAAACTGTTTTTT.

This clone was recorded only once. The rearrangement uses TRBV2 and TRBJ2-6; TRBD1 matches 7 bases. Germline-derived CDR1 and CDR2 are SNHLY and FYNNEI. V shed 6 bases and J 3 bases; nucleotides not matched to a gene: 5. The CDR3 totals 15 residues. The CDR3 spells CASRLQGLGANVLTF. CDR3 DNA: TGTGCCAGCAGATTACAGGGGCTTGGGGCCAACGTCCTGACTTTC.

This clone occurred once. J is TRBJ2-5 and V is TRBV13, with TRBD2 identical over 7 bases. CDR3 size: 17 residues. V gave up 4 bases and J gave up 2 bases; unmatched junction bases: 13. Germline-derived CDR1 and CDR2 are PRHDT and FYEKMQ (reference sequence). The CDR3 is CASSSTSSGEQQETQYF. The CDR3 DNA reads TGTGCCAGCAGCTCGACCTCAAGCGGGGAACAACAAGAGACCCAGTACTTC.

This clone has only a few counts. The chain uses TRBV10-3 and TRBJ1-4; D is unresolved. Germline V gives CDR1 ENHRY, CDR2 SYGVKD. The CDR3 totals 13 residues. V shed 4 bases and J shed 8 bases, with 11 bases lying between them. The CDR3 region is CAISGSVNEKLFF. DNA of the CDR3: TGTGCCATCAGTGGATCAGTTAACGAAAAACTGTTTTTT.

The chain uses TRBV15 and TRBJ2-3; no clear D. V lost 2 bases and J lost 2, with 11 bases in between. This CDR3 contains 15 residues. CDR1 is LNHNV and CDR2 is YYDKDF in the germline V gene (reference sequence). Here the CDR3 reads CATSRSVANTDTQYF. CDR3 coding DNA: TGTGCCACCAGCAGATCGGTAGCTAACACAGATACGCAGTATTTT.

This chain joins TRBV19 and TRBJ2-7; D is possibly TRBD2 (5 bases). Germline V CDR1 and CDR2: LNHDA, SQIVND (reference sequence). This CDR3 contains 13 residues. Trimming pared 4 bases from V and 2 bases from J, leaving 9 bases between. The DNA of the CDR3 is TGTGCCAGTAGTAGTAGCGTAACCTACGAGCAGTACTTC. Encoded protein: CASSSSVTYEQYF. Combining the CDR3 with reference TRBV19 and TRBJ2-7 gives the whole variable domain DGGITQSPKYLFRKEGQNVTLSCEQNLNHDAMYWYRQDPGQGLRLIYYSQIVNDFQKGDIAEGYSVSREKKESFPLTVTSAQKNPTAFYLCASSSSVTYEQYFGPGTRLTVT.

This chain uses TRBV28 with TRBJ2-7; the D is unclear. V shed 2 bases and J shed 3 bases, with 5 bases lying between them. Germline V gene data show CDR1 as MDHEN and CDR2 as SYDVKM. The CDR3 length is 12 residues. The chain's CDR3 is CASSLQYYEQYF. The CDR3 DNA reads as TGTGCCAGCAGTTTACAGTACTACGAGCAGTACTTC.

The DNA for the CDR3 is TGCGCCAGCAGCTTGGACACCTACAATGAGCAGTTCTTC. It yields the protein CASSLDTYNEQFF. The chain combines TRBV5-1 with TRBJ2-1; D remains ambiguous. V shed 0 bases and J shed 2 bases, with 3 bases lying between them. The length of the CDR3 is 13 residues. Germline CDR1 reads SGHRS; CDR2 reads YFSETQ.

The CDR3: CASSLSGGQYNEQFF. Here the CDR3 DNA reads TGTGCCAGTAGTCTCTCCGGGGGGCAGTACAATGAGCAGTTCTTC. This chain joins TRBV19 and TRBJ2-1, with a weak D call TRBD2 (7 bases). Germline V gene data show CDR1 as LNHDA and CDR2 as SQIVND (reference sequence). The CDR3 is 15 residues long. The V and J ends lost 5 bases and 4 bases respectively, with 15 bases between them.

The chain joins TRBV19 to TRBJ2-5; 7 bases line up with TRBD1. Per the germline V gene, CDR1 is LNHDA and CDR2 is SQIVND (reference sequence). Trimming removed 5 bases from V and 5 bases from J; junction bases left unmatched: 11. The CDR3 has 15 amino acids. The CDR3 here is CASSPGMTGWETQYF. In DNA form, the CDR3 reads TGTGCCAGTAGTCCGGGGATGACAGGGTGGGAGACCCAGTACTTC.

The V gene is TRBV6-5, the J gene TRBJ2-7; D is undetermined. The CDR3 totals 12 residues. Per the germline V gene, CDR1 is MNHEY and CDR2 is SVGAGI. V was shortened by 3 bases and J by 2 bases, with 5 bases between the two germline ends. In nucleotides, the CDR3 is TGTGCCAGCAGTTATAGCCCCTACGAGCAGTACTTC. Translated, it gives CASSYSPYEQYF.

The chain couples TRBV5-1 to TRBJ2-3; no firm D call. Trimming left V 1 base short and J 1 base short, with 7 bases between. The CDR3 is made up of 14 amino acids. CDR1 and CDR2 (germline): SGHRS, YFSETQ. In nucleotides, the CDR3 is TGCGCCAGCAGCTTGAACGGAGGCACAGATACGCAGTATTTT. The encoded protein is CASSLNGGTDTQYF.

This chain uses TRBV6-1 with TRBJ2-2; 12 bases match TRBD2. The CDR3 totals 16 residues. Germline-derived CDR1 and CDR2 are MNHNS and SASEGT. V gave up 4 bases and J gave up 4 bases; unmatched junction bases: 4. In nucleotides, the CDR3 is TGTGCCAGCAGTGCCCTAGCGGGGGGGGGCACCGGGGAGCTGTTTTTT. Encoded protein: CASSALAGGGTGELFF.

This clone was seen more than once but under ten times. CDR3 DNA sequence: TGTGCCAGCAGCGTAGATGGGGGCCGCCCTGAAGCTTTCTTT. Amino acids: CASSVDGGRPEAFF. This rearrangement joins TRBV9 to TRBJ1-1; D is possibly TRBD1 (6 bases). V was clipped by 0 bases and J by 6 bases, with 12 bases between them. The CDR3 runs to 14 residues. The germline V gene has CDR1 SGDLS and CDR2 YYNGEE. Full variable domain (missing parts from reference TRBV9 and TRBJ1-1): DSGVTQTPKHLITATGQRVTLRCSPRSGDLSVYWYQQSLDQGLQFLIQYYNGEERAKGNILERFSAQQFPDLHSELNLSSLELGDSALYFCASSVDGGRPEAFFGQGTRLTVV.

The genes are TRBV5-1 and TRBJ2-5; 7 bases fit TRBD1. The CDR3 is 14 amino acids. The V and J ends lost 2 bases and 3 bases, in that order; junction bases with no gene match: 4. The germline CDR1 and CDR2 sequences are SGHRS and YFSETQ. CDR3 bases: TGCGCCAGCAGCTTAGGGACAGCCGAAGAGACCCAGTACTTC. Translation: CASSLGTAEETQYF.

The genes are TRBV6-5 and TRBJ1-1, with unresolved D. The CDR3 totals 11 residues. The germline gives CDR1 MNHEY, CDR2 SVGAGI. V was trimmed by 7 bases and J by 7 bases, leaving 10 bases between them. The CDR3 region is CASTRGGEAFF. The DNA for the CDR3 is TGTGCCAGCACTAGAGGCGGTGAAGCTTTCTTT.

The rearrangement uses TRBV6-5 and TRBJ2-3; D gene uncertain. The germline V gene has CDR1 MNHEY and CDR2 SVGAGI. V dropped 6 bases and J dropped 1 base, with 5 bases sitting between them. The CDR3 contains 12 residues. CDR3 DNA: TGTGCCAGCAGGATAGGCACAGATACGCAGTATTTT. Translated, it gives CASRIGTDTQYF.

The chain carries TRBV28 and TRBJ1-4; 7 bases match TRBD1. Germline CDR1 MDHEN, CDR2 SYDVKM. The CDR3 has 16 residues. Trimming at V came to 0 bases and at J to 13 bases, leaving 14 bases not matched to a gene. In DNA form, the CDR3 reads TGTGCCAGCAGTTTATGGAAGGGGACAGTGGGTAATGTACTGTTTTTT. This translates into CASSLWKGTVGNVLFF.

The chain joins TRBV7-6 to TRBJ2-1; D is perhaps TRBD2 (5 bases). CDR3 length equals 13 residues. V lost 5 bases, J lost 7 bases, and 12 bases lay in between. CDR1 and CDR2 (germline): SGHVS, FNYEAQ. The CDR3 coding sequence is TGTGCCAGCAGCCCAAACCTAGCTAATGAGCAGTTCTTC. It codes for CASSPNLANEQFF. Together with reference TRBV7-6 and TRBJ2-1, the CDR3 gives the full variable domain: GAGVSQSPRYKVTKRGQDVALRCDPISGHVSLYWYRQALGQGPEFLTYFNYEAQQDKSGLPNDRFSAERPEGSISTLTIQRTEQRDSAMYRCASSPNLANEQFFGPGTRLTVL.

The CDR3 sequence: CASSLALAGNSYEQYV. The CDR3 DNA reads TGCGCCAGCAGCTTGGCCCTAGCGGGCAACTCCTACGAGCAGTACGTC. The gene calls are TRBV5-1 and TRBJ2-7; TRBD2 agrees at 8 bases. The length of the CDR3 is 16 residues. The trim removed 0 bases at V and 0 bases at J, leaving 5 bases unmatched. The germline V gene encodes CDR1 SGHRS and CDR2 YFSETQ.

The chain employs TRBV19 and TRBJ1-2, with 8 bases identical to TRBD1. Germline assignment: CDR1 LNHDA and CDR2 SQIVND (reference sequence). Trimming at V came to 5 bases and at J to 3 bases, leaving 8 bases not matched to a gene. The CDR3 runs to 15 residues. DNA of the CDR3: TGTGCCAGTAGTCCCCAGGGGGCTGGGGACTATGGCTACACCTTC. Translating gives CASSPQGAGDYGYTF.

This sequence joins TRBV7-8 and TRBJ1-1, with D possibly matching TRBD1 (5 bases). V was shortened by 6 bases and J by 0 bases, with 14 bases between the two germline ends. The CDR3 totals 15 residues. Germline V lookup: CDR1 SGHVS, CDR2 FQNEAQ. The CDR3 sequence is CASSPQTEMNTEAFF. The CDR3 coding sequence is TGTGCCAGCAGTCCTCAGACAGAGATGAACACTGAAGCTTTCTTT. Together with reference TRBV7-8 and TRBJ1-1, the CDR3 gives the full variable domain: GAGVSQSPRYKVAKRGQDVALRCDPISGHVSLFWYQQALGQGPEFLTYFQNEAQLDKSGLPSDRFFAERPEGSVSTLKIQRTQQEDSAVYLCASSPQTEMNTEAFFGQGTRLTVV.

CDR3 amino acids: CASSFKGGHEAFF. DNA for the CDR3: TGTGCCAGCAGCTTTAAGGGGGGGCATGAAGCTTTCTTT. The chain joins TRBV7-2 to TRBJ1-1; perhaps TRBD1 as D (6 bases). Germline V gives CDR1 SGHTA, CDR2 FQGNSA. CDR3 size: 13 residues. The germline V and J ends were trimmed by 3 bases and 7 bases, with 12 bases remaining between them.

CDR3 sequence reads: CASSVGGGGARSRANTIYF. In DNA form, the CDR3 reads TGTGCCAGCAGCGTAGGAGGAGGGGGGGCTCGTTCGCGGGCGAACACCATATATTTT. The V call is TRBV9, the J call TRBJ1-3, with a weak D call TRBD1 (6 bases). Trimming stripped 0 bases from V and 7 bases from J, with 26 bases between. There are 19 residues in the CDR3. Per the germline V gene, CDR1 is SGDLS and CDR2 is YYNGEE.

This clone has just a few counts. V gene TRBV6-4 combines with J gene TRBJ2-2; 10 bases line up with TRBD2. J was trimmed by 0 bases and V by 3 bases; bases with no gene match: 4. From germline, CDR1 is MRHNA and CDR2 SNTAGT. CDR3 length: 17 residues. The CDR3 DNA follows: TGTGCCAGCAGTGAGGCTAGCGGGGGCCCGAACACCGGGGAGCTGTTTTTT. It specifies CASSEASGGPNTGELFF.

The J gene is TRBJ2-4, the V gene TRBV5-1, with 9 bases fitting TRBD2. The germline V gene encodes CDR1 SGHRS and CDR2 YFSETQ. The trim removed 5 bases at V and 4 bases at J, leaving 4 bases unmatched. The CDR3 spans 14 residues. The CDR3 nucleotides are TGCGCCAGCAGGGGCGCGGGGGGGAAAAACATTCAGTACTTC. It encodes CASRGAGGKNIQYF.

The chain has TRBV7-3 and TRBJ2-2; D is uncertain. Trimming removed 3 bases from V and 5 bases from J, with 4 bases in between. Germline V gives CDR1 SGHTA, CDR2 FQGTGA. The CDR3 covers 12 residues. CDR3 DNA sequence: TGTGCCAGCAGCTTTGCGACCGGGGAGCTGTTTTTT. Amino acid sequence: CASSFATGELFF.